A single sample gave rise to the 7 T cell receptor beta chains below, sequenced in a study of blood T cell repertoires in COVID-19. Libraries were prepared by immunoSEQ multiplex PCR; TCRdb keeps only in-frame clonotypes and omits some of them. The data show some 150,000 clones, about four fifths seen once. The sample taken for sequencing was peripheral blood. These receptors all stem from a human donor in a cohort sampled during active COVID-19.

V usage is TRBV30 and J usage is TRBJ2-7, with TRBD1 matching over 10 bases. Germline-derived CDR1 and CDR2 are GTSNPN and SVGIG (reference sequence). Losses at the gene ends were 3 bases for V and 0 bases for J; bases not matched to a gene: 5. The CDR3 runs 15 residues. The chain's CDR3 is CAWRRQGASSYEQYV. The DNA of the CDR3 is TGTGCCTGGAGGAGACAGGGGGCGAGCTCCTACGAGCAGTACGTC.

V and J are TRBV6-5 and TRBJ2-5; weak D call: TRBD2 (6 bases). The length of the CDR3 is 16 residues. Per the germline V gene, CDR1 is MNHEY and CDR2 is SVGAGI. Trimming left V 0 bases short and J 5 bases short, with 16 bases between. The chain's CDR3 is CASSYSRLGGAETQYF. CDR3 bases: TGTGCCAGCAGTTACTCCAGATTGGGCGGGGCTGAGACCCAGTACTTC.

V usage is TRBV15 and J usage is TRBJ2-5; D may be TRBD1 (5 bases). This CDR3 comprises 18 residues. The V gene lost 0 bases and the J gene lost 5 bases, with 22 bases spanning the gap. Germline CDR1 LNHNV, CDR2 YYDKDF (reference sequence). CDR3 sequence reads: CATSRERVQGTQEETQYF. CDR3 nucleotides: TGTGCCACCAGCAGAGAACGCGTCCAGGGCACCCAGGAGGAGACCCAGTACTTC.

The CDR3 coding sequence is TGCGCCAGCAGTGAATCGGTGGGGACAGACCTTCTGGGCAATCAGCCCCAGCATTTT. Translating gives CASSESVGTDLLGNQPQHF. This sequence joins TRBV10-1 and TRBJ1-5; 7 nucleotides align to TRBD1. The junction had 16 bases not matched to a gene; V was cut back by 3 bases and J by 2 bases. The CDR3 length is 19 residues. CDR1 is WNHNN and CDR2 is SYGVQD in the germline V gene (reference sequence).

J is TRBJ1-1 and V is TRBV30, with 8 bases identical to TRBD1. Per germline, CDR1 GTSNPN and CDR2 SVGIG (reference sequence). The V gene end was trimmed by 4 bases and the J gene end by 0 bases; junction bases not matched to a gene: 10. The CDR3 sequence is 16 residues long. The CDR3 spells CAWTGGASGVNTEAFF. The CDR3 region has the DNA TGTGCCTGGACAGGGGGCGCTTCCGGGGTGAACACTGAAGCTTTCTTT.

This clone was seen a handful of times. The chain recombines TRBV7-9 with TRBJ1-6, with 8 bases lining up with TRBD1. The CDR3 length is 11 residues. Germline-derived CDR1 and CDR2 are SEHNR and FQNEAQ (reference sequence). Unmatched junction bases numbered 3, after V lost 5 bases and J lost 15 bases. CDR3 sequence reads: CASSADRGLHF. CDR3 DNA sequence: TGTGCCAGCAGCGCTGACAGGGGCCTCCACTTT.

The rearrangement links TRBV5-8 to TRBJ1-2; D might be TRBD1 (5 bases). The V and J ends lost 2 bases and 13 bases respectively, with 9 bases between them. Germline CDR1 reads SGHTS; CDR2 reads YDEGEE. CDR3 length: 10 amino acids. The CDR3 nucleotides are TGTGCCAGCAGCTTTAGGGGTGCCACCTTC. Amino acid sequence: CASSFRGATF.